The rows below give T cell receptor beta chains drawn from one sample of a study of T-cell reconstitution after alpha-beta-depleted transplantation in children. TCRdb called the PCR reads again in MiXCR, with one record for every CDR3 protein. The table has approximately 350,000 distinct CDR3 sequences, 9% to 12% seen once. Sequencing used PBMCs from the stem cell graft donor, obtained from the stem cell graft. These receptors were taken from a human donor who donated a stem cell graft to a child with acute lymphoblastic leukemia. Each CDR3 is given with its conserved first and last residue. Fields, in order: D gene, V gene, J gene, clone size, CDR3 protein, CDR3 DNA. The D gene is left open where the match is weak. Expanded clones get a size class; other rows say once, few or many, or leave the size out.

-	TRBV7-9	TRBJ2-1	-	CASPPVALLSYNEQFF	TGTGCCAGCCCTCCTGTGGCGTTACTCTCCTACAATGAGCAGTTCTTC
-	TRBV10-3	TRBJ1-1	few	CANLAGRNPTEAFF	TGTGCCAACTTGGCGGGGCGCAACCCCACTGAAGCTTTCTTT
TRBD1	TRBV20-1	TRBJ2-7	many	CSARDPRQGPTYEQYF	TGCAGTGCTAGAGATCCCCGACAGGGGCCCACCTACGAGCAGTACTTC
TRBD1	TRBV5-1	TRBJ2-3	many	CASSKGQANTDTQYF	TGCGCCAGCAGCAAGGGACAGGCGAACACAGATACGCAGTATTTT
-	TRBV11-2	TRBJ2-5	few	CASSLSGRDGETQYF	TGTGCCAGCAGCTTAAGCGGCAGGGACGGGGAGACCCAGTACTTC
-	TRBV4-2	TRBJ2-1	few	CASSQDTPRSSAHNEQFF	TGTGCCAGCAGCCAAGATACTCCGCGGAGTAGCGCTCACAATGAGCAGTTCTTC
-	TRBV21-1	TRBJ2-5	-	CASSVCPPGSVAETQYF	TGTGCCAGCAGCGTTTGCCCTCCGGGATCAGTAGCAGAGACCCAGTACTTC
TRBD2	TRBV4-1	TRBJ2-7	-	CASSQVVNRAGGASYEQYF	TGCGCCAGCAGCCAAGTAGTAAATCGGGCGGGAGGGGCCTCCTACGAGCAGTACTTC
TRBD1	TRBV27	TRBJ2-5	-	CASSPWTGRYQETQYF	TGTGCCAGCAGTCCTTGGACAGGGAGGTACCAAGAGACCCAGTACTTC
TRBD2	TRBV7-2	TRBJ2-1	few	CASSSRLAGTEQFF	TGTGCCAGCAGCTCAAGACTAGCGGGAACTGAGCAGTTCTTC
TRBD1	TRBV4-1	TRBJ2-7	few	CASSQFLGTGFSEQYF	TGCGCCAGCAGCCAATTTTTGGGGACAGGGTTCTCCGAGCAGTACTTC
TRBD1	TRBV28	TRBJ1-1	many	CASSVPGTGNTEAFF	TGTGCCAGCAGTGTCCCCGGGACAGGGAACACTGAAGCTTTCTTT
-	TRBV10-3	TRBJ2-4	few	CATQRDSQNSQYF	TGTGCCACCCAACGGGACTCTCAAAACAGTCAGTACTTC
TRBD2	TRBV2	TRBJ2-7	once	CTSSPPLLAGGLLYEQYF	TGTACCAGCAGTCCCCCACTACTAGCGGGAGGGCTCCTGTACGAGCAGTACTTC
TRBD2	TRBV7-2	TRBJ2-1	few	CASSLALAGVLNEQFF	TGTGCCAGCAGCTTAGCATTAGCGGGAGTCCTCAATGAGCAGTTCTTC
-	TRBV7-6	TRBJ2-7	few	CASSSSGDREGEQYF	TGTGCCAGCAGCTCCTCCGGAGACAGGGAGGGCGAGCAGTACTTC
TRBD2	TRBV4-1	TRBJ2-7	few	CASSQEAGGLYEQYF	TGCGCCAGCAGCCAAGAGGCGGGAGGGTTGTACGAGCAGTACTTC
TRBD2	TRBV7-9	TRBJ2-7	-	CASSFGAGGPDEQYF	TGTGCCAGCAGCTTCGGAGCGGGAGGGCCCGACGAGCAGTACTTC
TRBD2	TRBV6-5	TRBJ2-5	few	CASSYIAGGPQETQYF	TGTGCCAGCAGTTACATCGCGGGAGGGCCTCAAGAGACCCAGTACTTC
-	TRBV20-1	TRBJ2-4	-	CSARWGIGGKNIQYF	TGCAGTGCTAGGTGGGGGATCGGTGGCAAAAACATTCAGTACTTC
-	TRBV20-1	TRBJ1-2	-	CSARDNGPNYGYTF	TGCAGTGCTAGAGATAATGGACCCAACTATGGCTACACCTTC
TRBD2	TRBV20-1	TRBJ2-3	-	CSASARLAGKGGTDTQYF	TGCAGTGCTAGCGCACGACTAGCGGGAAAAGGGGGCACAGATACGCAGTATTTT
-	TRBV30	TRBJ1-1	-	CAWGRGLFGYTEAFF	TGTGCCTGGGGCCGGGGGCTATTTGGGTACACTGAAGCTTTCTTT
TRBD1	TRBV10-3	TRBJ1-2	-	CAISGRDSYGYTF	TGTGCCATCAGTGGGCGGGACAGCTATGGCTACACCTTC
-	TRBV20-1	TRBJ2-1	few	CSAREPKLARVSSYNEQFF	TGCAGTGCTAGAGAGCCTAAACTAGCTCGGGTGAGCTCCTACAATGAGCAGTTCTTC
-	TRBV20-1	TRBJ2-7	-	CSASGSVYEQYF	TGCAGTGCTAGCGGGAGCGTATACGAGCAGTACTTC
-	TRBV7-2	TRBJ2-7	few	CASSLVPAGFNSYEQYF	TGTGCCAGCAGCTTAGTACCTGCGGGATTTAACTCCTACGAGCAGTACTTC
TRBD1	TRBV28	TRBJ1-2	many	CASRITGTVYGYTF	TGTGCCAGCAGAATCACCGGGACAGTCTATGGCTACACCTTC
-	TRBV6-5	TRBJ2-7	few	CASSYDPTYEQYF	TGTGCCAGCAGTTATGACCCGACCTACGAGCAGTACTTC
-	TRBV5-5	TRBJ1-1	few	CASSLIPLPNTEAFF	TGTGCCAGCAGCTTGATCCCCCTACCGAACACTGAAGCTTTCTTT
-	TRBV28	TRBJ2-1	few	CASSTQGYRPGGNEQFF	TGTGCCAGCAGTACACAGGGGTACCGTCCCGGGGGGAATGAGCAGTTCTTC
-	TRBV29-1	TRBJ2-7	-	CSVHRDQGPYEQYF	TGCAGCGTTCACCGGGACCAAGGTCCCTACGAGCAGTACTTC
-	TRBV29-1	TRBJ1-2	many	CSVGQGNYGYTF	TGCAGCGTTGGGCAGGGTAACTATGGCTACACCTTC
TRBD1	TRBV7-9	TRBJ1-2	-	CASSRTGSYGYTF	TGTGCCAGCAGCCGGACAGGGAGCTATGGCTACACCTTC
TRBD2	TRBV9	TRBJ2-1	-	CASSVAGGTYNEQFF	TGTGCCAGCAGCGTAGCGGGAGGAACCTACAATGAGCAGTTCTTC
-	TRBV27	TRBJ2-7	few	CASRSQGHEQYF	TGTGCCAGCAGAAGTCAAGGGCACGAGCAGTACTTC
-	TRBV4-1	TRBJ2-6	many	CASSLSLGANVLTF	TGCGCCAGCAGCCTCTCCTTGGGGGCCAACGTCCTGACTTTC
TRBD1	TRBV12-3/TRBV12-4	TRBJ2-6	-	CASSPGTGKSGANVLTF	TGTGCCAGCAGTCCCGGGACAGGGAAGTCTGGGGCCAACGTCCTGACTTTC
TRBD2	TRBV20-1	TRBJ2-1	-	CSARVLAGVCNEQFF	TGCAGTGCTAGAGTTCTAGCGGGAGTATGTAATGAGCAGTTCTTC
TRBD2	TRBV5-1	TRBJ2-1	many	CASSIGTRKDEQFF	TGCGCCAGCAGCATAGGGACTAGAAAGGATGAGCAGTTCTTC
-	TRBV6-5	TRBJ2-7	few	CASSKSYEQYF	TGTGCCAGCAGTAAGTCCTACGAGCAGTACTTC
TRBD2	TRBV29-1	TRBJ2-5	many	CSVEASGRTAQETQYF	TGCAGCGTTGAAGCTAGCGGGAGGACCGCCCAAGAGACCCAGTACTTC
-	TRBV7-2	TRBJ2-7	few	CASSSNYGFTYEQYF	TGTGCCAGCAGCTCCAACTACGGGTTTACCTACGAGCAGTACTTC
TRBD2	TRBV12-3/TRBV12-4	TRBJ2-3	-	CASSLEFLAGRTDTQYF	TGTGCCAGCAGTTTAGAGTTCCTAGCGGGGCGCACAGATACGCAGTATTTT
-	TRBV10-3	TRBJ2-3	-	CAIRNRELTDTQYF	TGTGCCATCAGAAACAGGGAACTTACAGATACGCAGTATTTT
TRBD1	TRBV4-1	TRBJ1-1	-	CASSQDHREGGWNTEAFF	TGCGCCAGCAGCCAAGATCACAGGGAAGGGGGCTGGAACACTGAAGCTTTCTTT
TRBD2	TRBV3-1	TRBJ2-1	few	CASSQESAGGFSYNEQFF	TGTGCCAGCAGCCAAGAATCAGCGGGAGGGTTCTCCTACAATGAGCAGTTCTTC
-	TRBV20-1	TRBJ1-1	many	CSAADSRTEAFF	TGCAGTGCTGCCGACAGCCGCACTGAAGCTTTCTTT
TRBD1	TRBV15	TRBJ2-1	few	CATSDRGSGSNEQFF	TGTGCCACCAGCGACAGGGGATCGGGGAGCAATGAGCAGTTCTTC
TRBD1	TRBV24-1	TRBJ2-3	-	CATSDLVGQGWTDTQYF	TGTGCCACCAGTGATTTAGTGGGACAGGGGTGGACAGATACGCAGTATTTT
TRBD2	TRBV12-3/TRBV12-4	TRBJ2-1	-	CASSPNSGASYNEQFF	TGTGCCAGCAGTCCCAATAGCGGGGCGTCCTACAATGAGCAGTTCTTC
-	TRBV29-1	TRBJ2-1	-	CSVRGGEQFF	TGCAGCGTCCGGGGCGGTGAGCAGTTCTTC